This record concerns one TCR beta chain sequence. The data derive from a study of blood T cell repertoires in COVID-19. Study-wide context: From T cells, B-cell-depleted T cells, or PBMCs came the material, which was cDNA or gDNA.

Followed over time, Seattle patients had been enrolled while infection was active. Authors' processing steps: Reference gene primers were amplified, and this amplification served to estimate nucleated cell counts. TCRdb's table, derived via immunoSEQ multiplex PCR, lists solely in-frame clones and lacks some. V, J and clone size were drawn from that table, and D and trimming were deduced from the DNA. The table has more than 150,000 clones, roughly 79% seen once. The source is a woman of 80 years or more with COVID-19, enrolled during active disease. The material sequenced was peripheral blood.

CDR3 nucleotide sequence: TGTGCCAGCAGCCAAGTATCCGACAGGGGGCGCCGGACCGGGGAGCTGTTTTTT. It is translated as CASSQVSDRGRRTGELFF. The V gene is TRBV3-1 (or the pseudogene TRBV3-2), the J gene TRBJ2-2, with TRBD1 matching over 10 bases. The germline V gene has CDR1 LGHDT and CDR2 YNNKEL (reference sequence). J gave up 5 bases and V 1 base, and 10 bases lay outside the gene matches. The length of the CDR3 is 18 residues.